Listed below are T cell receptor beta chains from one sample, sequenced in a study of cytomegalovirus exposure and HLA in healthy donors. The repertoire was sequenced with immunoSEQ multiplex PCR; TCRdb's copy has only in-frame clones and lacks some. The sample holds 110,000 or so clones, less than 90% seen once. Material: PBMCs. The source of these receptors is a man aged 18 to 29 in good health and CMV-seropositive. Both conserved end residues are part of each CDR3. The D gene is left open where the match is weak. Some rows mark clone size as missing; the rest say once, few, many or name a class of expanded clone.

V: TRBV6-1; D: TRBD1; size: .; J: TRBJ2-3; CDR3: CASSERRQGATDTQYF; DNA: TGTGCCAGCAGTGAGAGGAGACAGGGGGCAACAGATACGCAGTATTTT
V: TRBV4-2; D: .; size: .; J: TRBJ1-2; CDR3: CASSQVTGEGYGYTF; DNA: TGTGCCAGCAGCCAAGTGACCGGGGAGGGTTATGGCTACACCTTC
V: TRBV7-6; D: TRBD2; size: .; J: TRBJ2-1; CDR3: CASSERLAGVYNEQFF; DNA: TGTGCCAGCAGCGAAAGACTAGCGGGGGTGTACAATGAGCAGTTCTTC
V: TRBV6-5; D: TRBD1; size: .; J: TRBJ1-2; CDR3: CASSYSTGGDYGYTF; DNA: TGTGCCAGCAGTTACTCAACAGGGGGCGACTATGGCTACACCTTC
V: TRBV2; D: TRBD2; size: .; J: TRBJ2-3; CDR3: CASSENSGAILSTDTQYF; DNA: TGTGCCAGCAGTGAAAACAGCGGGGCCATCCTTAGCACAGATACGCAGTATTTT
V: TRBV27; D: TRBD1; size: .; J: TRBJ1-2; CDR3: CASRGDSPLAGYTF; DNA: TGTGCCAGCAGGGGGGACAGTCCCTTGGCGGGCTACACCTTC
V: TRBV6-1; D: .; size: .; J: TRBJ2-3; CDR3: CAIARDTDTQYF; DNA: TGTGCCATAGCCCGTGACACAGATACGCAGTATTTT
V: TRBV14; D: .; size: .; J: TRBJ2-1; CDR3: CASSQAREVSEQFF; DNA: TGTGCCAGCAGCCAAGCTAGAGAAGTCAGTGAGCAGTTCTTC
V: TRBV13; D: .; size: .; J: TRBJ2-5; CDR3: CASSQPREGQETQYF; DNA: TGTGCCAGCAGCCAGCCCAGGGAAGGGCAAGAGACCCAGTACTTC
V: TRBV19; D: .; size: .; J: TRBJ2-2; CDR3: CASSIGQQNTGELFF; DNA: TGTGCCAGTAGTATAGGACAGCAGAACACCGGGGAGCTGTTTTTT
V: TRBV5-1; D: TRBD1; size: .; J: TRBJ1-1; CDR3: CASSWTGLTNTEAFF; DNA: TGCGCCAGCAGCTGGACAGGGCTCACTAACACTGAAGCTTTCTTT
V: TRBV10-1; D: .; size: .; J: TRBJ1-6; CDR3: CASSDGGSRSTLHF; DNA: TGCGCCAGCAGTGATGGGGGGTCTCGGAGCACCCTCCACTTT
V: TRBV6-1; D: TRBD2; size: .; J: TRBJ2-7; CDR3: CASINSGGAYEQYF; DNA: TGTGCCAGCATTAATAGCGGGGGGGCCTACGAGCAGTACTTC
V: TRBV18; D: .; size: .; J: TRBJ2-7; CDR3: CASSPPGQSPSYEQYF; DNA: TGTGCCAGCTCACCACCCGGACAGTCACCCTCCTACGAGCAGTACTTC
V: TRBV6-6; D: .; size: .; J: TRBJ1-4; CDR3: CASSPTHDRNEKLFF; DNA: TGTGCCAGCAGTCCTACCCATGACAGAAATGAAAAACTGTTTTTT
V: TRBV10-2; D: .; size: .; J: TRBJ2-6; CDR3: CASRGGGSGANVLTF; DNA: TGCGCCAGCAGGGGAGGAGGCTCTGGGGCCAACGTCCTGACTTTC
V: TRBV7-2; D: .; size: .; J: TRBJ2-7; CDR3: CASSFRNEQYF; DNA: TGTGCCAGCAGCTTTAGAAATGAGCAGTACTTC
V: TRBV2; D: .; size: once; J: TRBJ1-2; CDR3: CASSAYRADYGYTF; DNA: TGTGCCAGCAGTGCCTACAGGGCGGACTATGGCTACACCTTC
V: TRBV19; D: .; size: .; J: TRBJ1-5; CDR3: CASSVEFNQPQHF; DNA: TGTGCCAGTAGTGTTGAGTTCAATCAGCCCCAGCATTTT
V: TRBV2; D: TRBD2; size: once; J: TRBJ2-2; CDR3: CASSRLAGGPGTGELFF; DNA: TGTGCCAGCAGTCGACTAGCGGGGGGGCCGGGAACCGGGGAGCTGTTTTTT
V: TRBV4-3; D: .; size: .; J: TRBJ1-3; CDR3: CASSQDGRGTIYF; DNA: TGCGCCAGCAGCCAAGATGGAAGAGGCACCATATATTTT
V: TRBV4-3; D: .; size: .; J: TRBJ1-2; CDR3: CASSQDSYYGYTF; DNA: TGCGCCAGCAGCCAAGACTCCTACTATGGCTACACCTTC
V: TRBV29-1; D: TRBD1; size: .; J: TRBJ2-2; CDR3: CSVQRGTGGRSGELFF; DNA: TGCAGCGTCCAGAGGGGGACAGGAGGGAGATCCGGGGAGCTGTTTTTT
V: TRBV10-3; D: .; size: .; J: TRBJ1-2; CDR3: CAISGQVNYGYTF; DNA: TGTGCCATCAGTGGACAGGTCAACTATGGCTACACCTTC
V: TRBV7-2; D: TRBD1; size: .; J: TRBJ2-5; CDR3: CASSPEGARGSGETQYF; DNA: TGTGCCAGCAGTCCAGAGGGGGCTAGGGGGTCCGGGGAGACCCAGTACTTC
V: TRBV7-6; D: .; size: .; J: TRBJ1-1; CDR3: CASSLGQPVGEAFF; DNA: TGTGCCAGCAGCTTGGGCCAGCCGGTAGGTGAAGCTTTCTTT
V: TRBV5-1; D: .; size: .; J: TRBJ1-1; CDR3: CASTFGRGANTEAFF; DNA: TGCGCCAGCACCTTTGGGCGTGGCGCGAACACTGAAGCTTTCTTT
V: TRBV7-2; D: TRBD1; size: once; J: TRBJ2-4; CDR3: CASSARQGAQDIQYF; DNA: TGTGCCAGCAGTGCCCGTCAGGGGGCGCAGGACATTCAGTACTTC
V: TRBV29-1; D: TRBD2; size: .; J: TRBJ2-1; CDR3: CSVEGVAGGPAGVSEQFF; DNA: TGCAGCGTTGAAGGGGTAGCGGGGGGCCCGGCGGGTGTGAGTGAGCAGTTCTTC
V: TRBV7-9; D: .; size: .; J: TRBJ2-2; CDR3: CASSLGGYSGELFF; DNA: TGTGCCAGCAGCTTAGGAGGTTATTCCGGGGAGCTGTTTTTT
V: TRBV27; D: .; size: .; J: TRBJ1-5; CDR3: CASSLRGGRTQHF; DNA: TGTGCCAGCAGTTTACGGGGTGGAAGGACCCAGCATTTT
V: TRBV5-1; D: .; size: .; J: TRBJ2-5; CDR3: CASSLGGARPETQYF; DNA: TGCGCCAGCAGCTTGGGGGGAGCCCGTCCGGAGACCCAGTACTTC
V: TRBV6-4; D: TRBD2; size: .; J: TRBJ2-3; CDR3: CASSEIGTSGGDTQYF; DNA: TGTGCCAGCAGTGAAATTGGGACTAGCGGGGGAGATACGCAGTATTTT
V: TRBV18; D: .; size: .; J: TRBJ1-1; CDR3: CASSQGQGEAFF; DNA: TGTGCCAGCTCACAGGGGCAGGGTGAAGCTTTCTTT
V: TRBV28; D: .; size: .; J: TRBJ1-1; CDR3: CASRGATGTEAFF; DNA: TGTGCCAGCAGAGGGGCAACGGGCACTGAAGCTTTCTTT
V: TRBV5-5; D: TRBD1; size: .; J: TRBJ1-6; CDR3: CASSLWQGDSPLHF; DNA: TGTGCCAGCAGCTTGTGGCAGGGGGATTCACCCCTCCACTTT
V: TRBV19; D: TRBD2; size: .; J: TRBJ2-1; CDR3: CASSIWSGGQDNEQFF; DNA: TGTGCCAGTAGTATTTGGAGCGGGGGCCAAGACAATGAGCAGTTCTTC
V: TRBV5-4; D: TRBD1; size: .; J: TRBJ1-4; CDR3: CASSVGQDEKLFF; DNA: TGTGCCAGCAGCGTTGGACAGGATGAAAAACTGTTTTTT
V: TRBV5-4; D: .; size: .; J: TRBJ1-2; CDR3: CASSLQAPGGYGYTF; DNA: TGTGCCAGCAGCTTGCAGGCCCCGGGAGGCTATGGCTACACCTTC
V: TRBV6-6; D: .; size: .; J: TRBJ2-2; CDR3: CASSYGGFSDTGELFF; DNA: TGTGCCAGCAGTTACGGCGGGTTTTCGGACACCGGGGAGCTGTTTTTT
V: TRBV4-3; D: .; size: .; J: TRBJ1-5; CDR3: CASSQDRTVKGQPQHF; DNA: TGCGCCAGCAGCCAAGACCGGACAGTGAAAGGTCAGCCCCAGCATTTT
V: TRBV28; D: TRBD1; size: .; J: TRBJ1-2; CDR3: CASSTGTGVFGGYTF; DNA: TGTGCCAGCAGTACCGGGACAGGGGTTTTCGGTGGCTACACCTTC
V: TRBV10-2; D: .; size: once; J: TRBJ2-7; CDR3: CATGGEPVSPSSYEQYF; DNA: TGCGCCACCGGCGGGGAGCCCGTAAGCCCCAGCTCCTACGAGCAGTACTTC
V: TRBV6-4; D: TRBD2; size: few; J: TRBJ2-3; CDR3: CASSDGGGTDTQYF; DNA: TGTGCCAGCAGTGACGGGGGGGGCACAGATACGCAGTATTTT